The 25 T cell receptor beta chains below were found in one sample sequenced in a study of blood T cell repertoires in COVID-19. Data came from immunoSEQ multiplex PCR; TCRdb stores just in-frame clones and leaves some out. This sample has more than 60,000 clones, with nearly 90% found just once. What was sequenced was peripheral blood. All receptors derive from a man aged 45-60 years with acute or convalescent COVID-19.

The gene calls are TRBV12-5 and TRBJ1-2, with 7 bases identical to TRBD1. The CDR3 is 19 residues long. CDR1 is LGHNT, CDR2 FRNRAP, per germline. The V and J ends lost 0 bases and 2 bases, in that order; junction bases with no gene match: 15. The CDR3 reads CASGLVQSPRTGPNYGYTF. The CDR3 region has the DNA TGTGCTAGTGGTTTGGTTCAATCACCCCGGACAGGACCAAACTATGGCTACACCTTC.

The rearrangement links TRBV19 to TRBJ1-2; 9 bases map to TRBD1. The CDR3 extends over 16 amino acids. J lost 4 bases, V lost 4 bases, and 10 bases had no gene match. Germline V lookup: CDR1 LNHDA, CDR2 SQIVND (reference sequence). CDR3 residues: CASSSLGQGFGYGYTF. DNA for the CDR3: TGTGCCAGTAGTAGCTTGGGACAGGGCTTTGGCTATGGCTACACCTTC. The whole variable domain, remainder taken from reference TRBV19 and TRBJ1-2, is DGGITQSPKYLFRKEGQNVTLSCEQNLNHDAMYWYRQDPGQGLRLIYYSQIVNDFQKGDIAEGYSVSREKKESFPLTVTSAQKNPTAFYLCASSSLGQGFGYGYTFGSGTRLTVV.

V and J are TRBV19 and TRBJ1-5; TRBD1 agrees at 8 bases. Per germline, CDR1 LNHDA and CDR2 SQIVND (reference sequence). V lost 4 bases, J lost 4 bases, and 6 bases stayed unmatched. CDR3 length equals 15 residues. Written as DNA, the CDR3 is TGTGCCAGTAGTACGACTGGGACAGGTAATCAGCCCCAGCATTTT. Translating gives CASSTTGTGNQPQHF.

This clone was recorded a few times. The chain employs TRBV11-3 and TRBJ2-3; D may be TRBD2 (7 bases). Germline V gene lookup returns CDR1 SGHNT and CDR2 YENEEA. V lost 5 bases to trimming and J lost 5 bases, with 20 bases between them. The CDR3 sequence is 16 residues long. This chain's CDR3 is CASSPAWGGARDTQYF. DNA of the CDR3: TGTGCCAGCAGCCCGGCTTGGGGGGGGGCGAGAGATACGCAGTATTTT.

This clone occurred a few times. The V and J genes are TRBV28 and TRBJ1-5; D is undetermined. The germline V gene encodes CDR1 MDHEN and CDR2 SYDVKM. Trimming left V 6 bases short and J 3 bases short, with 12 bases between. This CDR3 region has 14 residues. The CDR3 DNA follows: TGTGCCAGCAGGCCGAGGGCCTACAATCAGCCCCAGCATTTT. Encoded protein: CASRPRAYNQPQHF.

The J gene is TRBJ1-5, the V gene TRBV6-1; unclear D gene. The CDR3 loop spans 16 amino acids. Deletions cut 2 bases from V and 4 bases from J, with 15 bases between. The V gene's germline CDR1 is MNHNS and CDR2 SASEGT. CDR3 in amino acids: CASSERGEDRNQPQHF. In DNA, the CDR3 is TGTGCCAGCAGTGAAAGAGGAGAAGATAGGAATCAGCCCCAGCATTTT.

The chain links TRBV10-1 to TRBJ1-2; D possibly corresponds to TRBD1 (6 bases). The CDR3 length is 10 residues. V lost 8 bases, J lost 7 bases, and 8 bases lay in between. The germline V gene has CDR1 WNHNN and CDR2 SYGVQD (reference sequence). In nucleotides, the CDR3 is TGCGCCAGCGTACAGGGTGGCTACACCTTC. Translating gives CASVQGGYTF.

DNA for the CDR3: TGTGCCAGTAGTCTCTTACCTTCTTTGACAGATTTGAACACCGGGGAGCTGTTTTTT. Its protein product is CASSLLPSLTDLNTGELFF. This chain uses TRBV19 with TRBJ2-2; D perhaps matches TRBD1 (5 bases). This CDR3 is built from 19 residues. V lost 5 bases to trimming and J lost 1 base, with 23 bases between them. The V gene's germline CDR1 is LNHDA and CDR2 SQIVND (reference sequence). Variable domain in full (rest from reference TRBV19 and TRBJ2-2): DGGITQSPKYLFRKEGQNVTLSCEQNLNHDAMYWYRQDPGQGLRLIYYSQIVNDFQKGDIAEGYSVSREKKESFPLTVTSAQKNPTAFYLCASSLLPSLTDLNTGELFFGEGSRLTVL.

This clone was seen a handful of times. The chain joins TRBV3-1 (or the pseudogene TRBV3-2) to TRBJ1-6, with 12 positions matching TRBD1. CDR3 length: 17 amino acids. The J segment lost 5 bases and the V segment lost 4 bases, leaving 6 bases of the junction unmatched. In germline, CDR1 is LGHDT, CDR2 YNNKEL (reference sequence). CDR3 nucleotide sequence: TGTGCCAGCAGCCCCCGGGACAGGGGGCGGAATAATTCACCCCTCCACTTT. This encodes CASSPRDRGRNNSPLHF.

CDR3 sequence: CASSMDRGYYGYTF. The CDR3 DNA sequence: TGCGCCAGCAGCATGGACAGGGGGTACTATGGCTACACCTTC. V is TRBV5-1 and J is TRBJ1-2; TRBD1 matches 10 bases. This CDR3 comprises 14 residues. V was clipped by 4 bases and J by 3 bases; unmatched bases: 3. CDR1 SGHRS and CDR2 YFSETQ come from the germline V gene. Full variable domain (rest looked up from reference TRBV5-1 and TRBJ1-2): KAGVTQTPRYLIKTRGQQVTLSCSPISGHRSVSWYQQTPGQGLQFLFEYFSETQRNKGNFPGRFSGRQFSNSRSEMNVSTLELGDSALYLCASSMDRGYYGYTFGSGTRLTVV.

This sequence joins TRBV6-1 and TRBJ1-2, with 7 bases that match TRBD1. J was trimmed by 7 bases and V by 1 base; bases with no gene match: 3. The CDR3 contains 13 residues. Germline CDR1 is MNHNS and CDR2 is SASEGT. The CDR3 DNA sequence: TGTGCCAGCAGTGAAGTGGCAGGGGGTGGCTACACCTTC. This encodes CASSEVAGGGYTF.

This chain links TRBV20-1 with TRBJ1-1; TRBD1 aligns across 7 bases. V trimming: 3 bases; J trimming: 5 bases; junction bases outside the gene matches: 15. The V gene's germline CDR1 is DFQATT and CDR2 SNEGSKA (reference sequence). The CDR3 sequence is 16 residues long. The DNA for the CDR3 is TGCAGTGCTAGTCACGGACGACAGGGTGGTAGGACTGAAGCTTTCTTT. Protein: CSASHGRQGGRTEAFF.

This chain links TRBV4-1 with TRBJ2-2, with TRBD2 as a possible D gene (5 bases). The CDR3 covers 17 residues. Germline V gene sequence: CDR1 MGHRA, CDR2 YSYEKL. V was shortened by 1 base and J by 4 bases, with 16 bases between the two germline ends. The CDR3 loop is CASSQGPSGRITGELFF. In nucleotides, the CDR3 is TGCGCCAGCAGCCAAGGGCCAAGCGGTAGGATCACCGGGGAGCTGTTTTTT.

This CDR3 reads CASSLAVYNEQFF. DNA for the CDR3: TGTGCCAGCTCGCTAGCGGTCTACAATGAGCAGTTCTTC. The V and J genes are TRBV12-3 or TRBV12-4 and TRBJ2-1, with 7 bases fitting TRBD2. The CDR3 extends over 13 amino acids. V lost 8 bases to trimming and J lost 3 bases; unmatched junction nucleotides: 4.

A word on this clone: The same CDR3 is also encoded by other DNA sequences in this sample. This chain uses TRBV6-2 or TRBV6-3 with TRBJ2-7; D perhaps matches TRBD2 (6 bases). CDR3 size: 12 residues. Germline CDR1 is MNHEY and CDR2 is SVGEGT. V was trimmed by 2 bases and J by 5 bases, leaving 7 bases between them. The CDR3: CASSYRGDEQYF. CDR3 coding DNA: TGTGCCAGCAGTTACCGCGGGGACGAGCAGTACTTC.

The chain links TRBV5-1 to TRBJ1-1, with unresolved D. CDR3 length: 13 amino acids. The V gene lost 0 bases and the J gene lost 4 bases, with 7 bases spanning the gap. CDR1 is SGHRS, CDR2 YFSETQ, per germline. DNA of the CDR3: TGCGCCAGCAGCTTGGAGCATGGCACTGAAGCTTTCTTT. Its translation is CASSLEHGTEAFF.

The rearrangement uses TRBV7-9 and TRBJ1-2; 9 bases are a match to TRBD1. The CDR3 spans 15 residues. Germline V lookup: CDR1 SEHNR, CDR2 FQNEAQ (reference sequence). Unmatched junction bases numbered 15, after V lost 4 bases and J lost 12 bases. This chain's CDR3 is CASSSGTGSHVWDTF. In nucleotides, the CDR3 is TGTGCCAGCAGCTCCGGGACAGGGTCCCACGTATGGGACACCTTC.

The rearrangement joins TRBV19 to TRBJ2-1, with 11 bases lining up with TRBD2. V lost 9 bases, J lost 8 bases, and 9 bases stayed unmatched. The length of the CDR3 is 14 residues. Germline V gene lookup returns CDR1 LNHDA and CDR2 SQIVND (reference sequence). The CDR3 DNA reads TGTGCCAGCCGAACTAGCGGGAGCGGGCATGAGCAGTTCTTC. Translating it yields CASRTSGSGHEQFF.

The CDR3 nucleotides read TGCAGCGTTGATCCAGGGCGAGAGACCCAGTACTTC. It translates to CSVDPGRETQYF. The V call is TRBV29-1, the J call TRBJ2-5; perhaps TRBD1 as D (5 bases). Germline lookup yields CDR1 SQVTM and CDR2 ANQGSEA. This CDR3 region has 12 residues. V was pared by 3 bases and J by 4 bases, with 9 bases between.

This chain uses TRBV19 with TRBJ2-4, with TRBD1 matching 8 bases. Germline loops: CDR1 LNHDA, CDR2 SQIVND (reference sequence). The V and J ends lost 4 bases and 8 bases, in that order; junction bases with no gene match: 4. The CDR3 has 13 amino acids. Here the CDR3 DNA reads TGTGCCAGTAGTAAGGACAGGGTAGACATTCAGTACTTC. It yields the protein CASSKDRVDIQYF.

The J gene is TRBJ2-1, the V gene TRBV7-2; TRBD2 aligns across 13 bases. The V and J ends lost 5 bases and 2 bases, in that order; junction bases with no gene match: 6. Germline V gives CDR1 SGHTA, CDR2 FQGNSA. This CDR3 region has 17 residues. CDR3 DNA sequence: TGTGCCAGCAGCCCCGGGGGACTAGCGGGGACCTACAATGAGCAGTTCTTC. Its translation: CASSPGGLAGTYNEQFF.

The V call is TRBV19, the J call TRBJ2-3; D is perhaps TRBD2 (5 bases). This CDR3 is built from 17 residues. Trimming left V 3 bases short and J 2 bases short, with 18 bases between. Per germline, CDR1 LNHDA and CDR2 SQIVND (reference sequence). This chain's CDR3 is CASSIGLLGGDTDTQYF. CDR3 coding DNA: TGTGCCAGTAGTATTGGACTTTTGGGCGGTGACACAGATACGCAGTATTTT.

This clone was counted a single time. This chain uses TRBV7-2 with TRBJ2-1, with 7 bases identical to TRBD2. Germline V gene data show CDR1 as SGHTA and CDR2 as FQGNSA. The V and J ends lost 0 bases and 5 bases, in that order; junction bases with no gene match: 7. The CDR3 sequence is 16 residues long. In DNA form, the CDR3 reads TGTGCCAGCAGCTTAGCGCTCGGAAGCGGGAACAATGAGCAGTTCTTC. This translates into CASSLALGSGNNEQFF.

This chain connects TRBV11-3 to TRBJ2-3, with D tentatively TRBD1 (5 bases). V was cut by 5 bases and J by 9 bases, with 15 bases left in between. This CDR3 comprises 13 residues. Germline V gene sequence: CDR1 SGHNT, CDR2 YENEEA. The CDR3 loop reads CASSPYSTGTQYF. The DNA for the CDR3 is TGTGCCAGCAGCCCCTACTCCACAGGAACGCAGTATTTT.

The V and J genes are TRBV29-1 and TRBJ2-3, with TRBD1 as a possible D gene (6 bases). Germline V gene lookup returns CDR1 SQVTM and CDR2 ANQGSEA. The V end was cut by 8 bases, the J end by 2 bases, with 17 bases between. The CDR3 is made up of 14 amino acids. The CDR3 sequence: CSTRTETITDTQYF. DNA for the CDR3: TGCAGCACTCGGACAGAGACGATCACAGATACGCAGTATTTT.